This TCR beta chain is from a study of cytomegalovirus exposure and HLA in healthy donors. A multiplex PCR was run with 60 Vbeta primers and 13 Jbeta primers. Profiled with immunoSEQ multiplex PCR; TCRdb holds only in-frame clones, not every one. This sample carries 90,000 to 120,000 clones, around 80% of them seen once, and the ten largest clones take 0.9% to 1.5%. The germline V gene has CDR1 SGDLS and CDR2 YYNGEE. This CDR3 comprises 15 residues. Trimming took 1 base from V and 10 from J; bases not matched to a gene: 5. The sequencing input was PBMCs. This chain joins TRBV9 and TRBJ1-6, with 10 bases that match TRBD1. The TCR comes from a woman younger than 35 in good health and CMV-seronegative. CDR3 in DNA: TGTGCCAGCAGCGTAACCGGGACAGGGGCCTCACCCCTCCACTTT. This codes for CASSVTGTGASPLHF.